The 32 T cell receptor beta chains given below trace back to one sample, sequenced in a study of graft-versus-host responses after intestinal transplantation. The data were produced by immunoSEQ multiplex PCR, yet TCRdb's version contains in-frame clones alone and is incomplete. The data hold about 21,000 clones, with 55% to 60% observed a single time. This specimen consisted of alloreactive CD4+ T cells from a mixed lymphocyte reaction culture, obtained before intestinal transplant. Subset here: CFSE-low proliferating T cells sorted from approximately six-day pre-transplant mixed lymphocyte reaction (GvH or HvG direction). The source of these receptors is a human patient who received an intestinal transplant.

The V call is TRBV5-8, the J call TRBJ1-5; D might be TRBD1 (6 bases). There are 15 residues in the CDR3. Germline-derived CDR1 and CDR2 are SGHTS and YDEGEE. Trimming cost V 2 bases and J 0 bases, with 9 bases left between them. CDR3 in amino acids: CASSLQGYSNQPQHF. CDR3 sequence (DNA): TGTGCCAGCAGCTTACAGGGATATAGCAATCAGCCCCAGCATTTT.

The V gene is TRBV6-6, the J gene TRBJ1-3; TRBD1 is a possible D gene (5 bases). There are 16 residues in the CDR3. V lost 0 bases and J lost 0, with 9 bases in between. Germline V gene sequence: CDR1 MNHNY, CDR2 SVGAGI (reference sequence). CDR3 nucleotides: TGTGCCAGCAGTTACTCCGACAGAATCTCTGGAAACACCATATATTTT. Translated, it gives CASSYSDRISGNTIYF.

This clone occurred a few times. The genes are TRBV7-6 and TRBJ2-7, with 9 nucleotides matching TRBD1. The germline V gene has CDR1 SGHVS and CDR2 FNYEAQ. Trimming cost V 2 bases and J 3 bases; bases outside gene matches: 5. This CDR3 is 15 amino acids long. CDR3 region: CASSLMPGQGYEQYF. CDR3 nucleotides: TGTGCCAGCAGCTTAATGCCGGGACAGGGCTACGAGCAGTACTTC.

The CDR3 loop is CASSFRGAGNQPQHF. CDR3 DNA: TGTGCCAGCAGCTTTCGGGGGGCAGGGAATCAGCCCCAGCATTTT. This chain uses TRBV5-6 with TRBJ1-5; D perhaps matches TRBD1 (6 bases). This CDR3 is built from 15 residues. The ends were cut back, 2 bases at V and 4 bases at J, with 13 bases in the middle. Germline assignment: CDR1 SGHDT and CDR2 YYEEEE.

The genes are TRBV5-1 and TRBJ2-1; 7 positions agree with TRBD2. V lost 2 bases, J lost 0 bases, and 5 bases stayed unmatched. This CDR3 has 16 residues. Germline V gives CDR1 SGHRS, CDR2 YFSETQ. CDR3 residues: CASSFLGGSSYNEQFF. The CDR3, as DNA: TGCGCCAGCAGCTTTTTGGGAGGGAGCTCCTACAATGAGCAGTTCTTC.

The chain has TRBV30 and TRBJ2-5, with D maybe TRBD1 (5 bases). The CDR3 spans 14 residues. V was clipped by 0 bases and J by 5 bases, with 13 bases between them. Germline CDR1 GTSNPN, CDR2 SVGIG (reference sequence). CDR3 bases: TGTGCCTGGAGTGTGACCATCTCAGGGGAGACCCAGTACTTC. As protein: CAWSVTISGETQYF.

This chain uses TRBV4-1 with TRBJ2-4; the match to TRBD1 covers 9 bases. This CDR3 spans 15 amino acids. Trimming cost V 0 bases and J 4 bases; bases outside gene matches: 1. Germline values: CDR1 MGHRA, CDR2 YSYEKL. In DNA form, the CDR3 reads TGCGCCAGCAGCCAAGAGGGACAGGGTAAAAACATTCAGTACTTC. Translation: CASSQEGQGKNIQYF.

This clone was seen once. J is TRBJ2-3 and V is TRBV11-3; D perhaps matches TRBD1 (6 bases). The CDR3 runs to 13 residues. The V gene's germline CDR1 is SGHNT and CDR2 YENEEA. V lost 4 bases, J lost 6 bases, and 11 bases lay in between. DNA for the CDR3: TGTGCCAGCAGCTCGCACAGGGCCGATACGCAGTATTTT. Protein product: CASSSHRADTQYF.

The chain couples TRBV9 to TRBJ2-1; 12 bases are a match to TRBD2. J lost 9 bases, V lost 0 bases, and 7 bases had no gene match. CDR1 and CDR2 (germline): SGDLS, YYNGEE. The CDR3 contains 16 residues. The CDR3 nucleotides read TGTGCCAGCAGCGTAGTGGCTAGCGGGGGGGCGAGTGAGCAGTTCTTC. Its protein product is CASSVVASGGASEQFF. Supplemented by reference TRBV9 and TRBJ2-1, the full variable domain reads DSGVTQTPKHLITATGQRVTLRCSPRSGDLSVYWYQQSLDQGLQFLIQYYNGEERAKGNILERFSAQQFPDLHSELNLSSLELGDSALYFCASSVVASGGASEQFFGPGTRLTVL.

V usage is TRBV5-1 and J usage is TRBJ2-7; D possibly corresponds to TRBD1 (6 bases). The CDR3 has 13 amino acids. V gave up 4 bases and J gave up 0 bases, with 8 bases separating them. The germline CDR1 and CDR2 sequences are SGHRS and YFSETQ. In DNA form, the CDR3 reads TGCGCCAGCAGCAAGGACAGCTCCTACGAGCAGTACTTC. Amino acids: CASSKDSSYEQYF.

This sequence joins TRBV5-1 and TRBJ1-1; TRBD1 might be the D (5 bases). The CDR3 contains 13 residues. The germline V and J ends were trimmed by 2 bases and 1 base, with 6 bases remaining between them. The germline V gene encodes CDR1 SGHRS and CDR2 YFSETQ. The CDR3 region has the DNA TGCGCCAGCAGCTTCACAGGGAACACTGAAGCTTTCTTT. Its translation: CASSFTGNTEAFF.

The chain uses TRBV28 and TRBJ1-5, with TRBD1 matching over 10 bases. After removal of 4 bases from V and 7 bases from J, the junction contained 10 bases not matched to a gene. The CDR3 runs to 16 residues. CDR1 MDHEN and CDR2 SYDVKM come from the germline V gene. Written as DNA, the CDR3 is TGTGCCAGCAGTTCAATGGGGGGACAGGGGAGACAGCCCCAGCATTTT. Its protein is CASSSMGGQGRQPQHF.

The V gene is TRBV19, the J gene TRBJ2-3, with D possibly matching TRBD2 (6 bases). V lost 2 bases and J 3 bases, leaving 9 bases between the germline ends. Germline V gene lookup returns CDR1 LNHDA and CDR2 SQIVND (reference sequence). This CDR3 is built from 14 residues. The CDR3 protein is CASSIPAGTDTQYF. The CDR3 DNA is TGTGCCAGTAGTATACCGGCGGGGACAGATACGCAGTATTTT. Variable domain in full (rest from reference TRBV19 and TRBJ2-3): DGGITQSPKYLFRKEGQNVTLSCEQNLNHDAMYWYRQDPGQGLRLIYYSQIVNDFQKGDIAEGYSVSREKKESFPLTVTSAQKNPTAFYLCASSIPAGTDTQYFGPGTRLTVL.

The chain has TRBV5-1 and TRBJ2-7; 9 bases match TRBD1. V dropped 0 bases and J dropped 2; count of bases not matched to a gene: 6. Germline V CDR1 and CDR2: SGHRS, YFSETQ. The CDR3 loop spans 16 amino acids. The CDR3 DNA is TGCGCCAGCAGCTTGGTAGGGACAGGGCAACCCTACGAGCAGTACTTC. Translating it yields CASSLVGTGQPYEQYF.

The CDR3 loop reads CASSLVSGGNEQYF. The CDR3 region has the DNA TGTGCCAGCAGCTTGGTTAGCGGGGGCAACGAGCAGTACTTC. The chain employs TRBV5-5 and TRBJ2-7; 9 bases match TRBD2. After removal of 0 bases from V and 5 bases from J, the junction contained 3 bases not matched to a gene. The germline gives CDR1 SGHKS, CDR2 YYEKEE (reference sequence). The CDR3 runs 14 residues. Based on the CDR3 plus reference TRBV5-5 and TRBJ2-7, the full variable domain is DAGVTQSPTHLIKTRGQQVTLRCSPISGHKSVSWYQQVLGQGPQFIFQYYEKEERGRGNFPDRFSARQFPNYSSELNVNALLLGDSALYLCASSLVSGGNEQYFGPGTRLTVT.

This clone showed up just a few times. The gene calls are TRBV9 and TRBJ2-3, with unresolved D. V lost 4 bases and J lost 5, with 8 bases in between. Germline V CDR1 and CDR2: SGDLS, YYNGEE. The CDR3 runs 12 residues. DNA of the CDR3: TGTGCCAGCAGCAAAACTCGAGATACGCAGTATTTT. Translated, it gives CASSKTRDTQYF.

A few counts support this clone. The rearrangement uses TRBV6-5 and TRBJ2-5; 8 bases fit TRBD1. V lost 5 bases, J lost 4 bases, and 0 bases stayed unmatched. There are 12 residues in the CDR3. From germline, CDR1 is MNHEY and CDR2 SVGAGI. Here the CDR3 reads CASSDRGETQYF. CDR3 coding DNA: TGTGCCAGCAGTGACAGGGGAGAGACCCAGTACTTC.

CDR3 in amino acids: CATSRDRGARGNTIYF. The DNA for the CDR3 is TGTGCCACCAGCAGAGACCGAGGAGCCCGGGGAAACACCATATATTTT. The V gene is TRBV15, the J gene TRBJ1-3; unclear D gene. The V end was cut by 0 bases, the J end by 4 bases, with 13 bases between. The CDR3 length is 16 residues. CDR1 is LNHNV and CDR2 is YYDKDF in the germline V gene (reference sequence).

This clone was seen more than once but under ten times. The gene calls are TRBV4-3 and TRBJ2-3; 10 bases match TRBD1. From germline, CDR1 is LGHNA and CDR2 YSLEER. This CDR3 comprises 14 residues. V trimming: 4 bases; J trimming: 8 bases; junction bases outside the gene matches: 6. The CDR3 DNA follows: TGCGCCAGCAGCCGTGGGACAGGGGAGTTTACGCAGTATTTT. As protein: CASSRGTGEFTQYF.

J is TRBJ2-7 and V is TRBV11-2; perhaps TRBD2 as D (6 bases). The CDR3 covers 18 residues. The V gene's germline CDR1 is SGHAT and CDR2 FQNNGV. The V gene lost 3 bases and the J gene lost 0 bases, with 21 bases spanning the gap. The DNA of the CDR3 is TGTGCCAGCAGCTTGTTTCTGGGGGGACCCCCAGACTCCTACGAGCAGTACTTC. It is translated as CASSLFLGGPPDSYEQYF.

This chain uses TRBV15 with TRBJ2-7; 7 nucleotides match TRBD1. CDR1 is LNHNV and CDR2 is YYDKDF in the germline V gene (reference sequence). This CDR3 has 14 residues. The trim removed 0 bases at V and 5 bases at J, leaving 4 bases unmatched. The CDR3 here is CATSRDNRGNEQYF. DNA for the CDR3: TGTGCCACCAGCAGAGATAACAGGGGCAACGAGCAGTACTTC.

Only a few counts were recorded for this clone. The chain links TRBV7-6 to TRBJ2-3; D perhaps matches TRBD2 (5 bases). V gave up 1 base and J gave up 2 bases, with 13 bases separating them. This CDR3 contains 16 residues. Germline-derived CDR1 and CDR2 are SGHVS and FNYEAQ. This chain's CDR3 is CASSLGLSGPTDTQYF. In DNA, the CDR3 is TGTGCCAGCAGCTTAGGTCTAAGCGGTCCCACAGATACGCAGTATTTT.

This sequence joins TRBV29-1 and TRBJ2-5, with TRBD1 as a possible D gene (5 bases). Germline V gene lookup returns CDR1 SQVTM and CDR2 ANQGSEA. V was clipped by 7 bases and J by 7 bases, with 22 bases between them. The CDR3 contains 14 residues. As DNA, the CDR3 is TGCAGCGCCTTACAGGTGGGGTTCGTTCGGACCCAGTACTTC. Protein: CSALQVGFVRTQYF.

This chain links TRBV5-1 with TRBJ1-1; D uncertain. This CDR3 is built from 13 residues. CDR1 SGHRS and CDR2 YFSETQ come from the germline V gene. Trimming stripped 0 bases from V and 5 bases from J, with 8 bases between. DNA of the CDR3: TGCGCCAGCAGCTTGGACCCGGGGACTGAAGCTTTCTTT. Its translation is CASSLDPGTEAFF.

The chain links TRBV9 to TRBJ2-5; a possible D gene is TRBD2 (6 bases). V gave up 2 bases and J gave up 5 bases, with 10 bases separating them. This CDR3 comprises 13 residues. Germline V gene data show CDR1 as SGDLS and CDR2 as YYNGEE. CDR3 sequence reads: CASSVVGGETQYF. In nucleotides, the CDR3 is TGTGCCAGCAGCGTGGTAGGAGGGGAGACCCAGTACTTC. Based on the CDR3 plus reference TRBV9 and TRBJ2-5, the full variable domain is DSGVTQTPKHLITATGQRVTLRCSPRSGDLSVYWYQQSLDQGLQFLIQYYNGEERAKGNILERFSAQQFPDLHSELNLSSLELGDSALYFCASSVVGGETQYFGPGTRLLVL.

The genes are TRBV28 and TRBJ2-7; no clear D gene. Germline lookup yields CDR1 MDHEN and CDR2 SYDVKM. The V end was cut by 5 bases, the J end by 7 bases, with 12 bases between. CDR3 length: 12 amino acids. The CDR3 loop is CASSPGLWEQYF. The CDR3 nucleotides are TGTGCCAGCAGTCCTGGGCTCTGGGAGCAGTACTTC.

This chain joins TRBV7-2 and TRBJ2-1; no clear D gene. Trimming left V 4 bases short and J 8 bases short, with 9 bases between. Germline V gene data show CDR1 as SGHTA and CDR2 as FQGNSA. This CDR3 contains 12 residues. CDR3 nucleotide sequence: TGTGCCAGCAGCTCTTATCTGTATGAGCAGTTCTTC. Amino acid sequence: CASSSYLYEQFF.

The chain carries TRBV27 and TRBJ2-1; 9 positions agree with TRBD2. Looked up from germline, CDR1 is MNHEY and CDR2 is SMNVEV (reference sequence). J lost 4 bases, V lost 5 bases, and 12 bases had no gene match. The CDR3 sequence is 17 residues long. CDR3 DNA: TGTGCCAGCAGTCCCCTAGGCGCGGGGGGGCAGTACAATGAGCAGTTCTTC. Translated, it gives CASSPLGAGGQYNEQFF.

V and J are TRBV7-9 and TRBJ2-3, with a tentative D call TRBD2 (7 bases). The V gene's germline CDR1 is SEHNR and CDR2 FQNEAQ (reference sequence). Trimming stripped 0 bases from V and 2 bases from J, with 18 bases between. The CDR3 spans 18 residues. CDR3 region: CASSLAPLADRFTDTQYF. CDR3 bases: TGTGCCAGCAGCTTAGCCCCCCTAGCGGACAGATTCACAGATACGCAGTATTTT.

The V call is TRBV7-6, the J call TRBJ2-5; 7 bases align to TRBD1. V was clipped by 4 bases and J by 7 bases; unmatched bases: 6. This CDR3 has 13 amino acids. CDR1 and CDR2 (germline): SGHVS, FNYEAQ. CDR3 region: CASSSQQGLTQYF. The CDR3 DNA reads as TGTGCCAGCAGCTCTCAACAGGGGCTGACCCAGTACTTC.

The chain employs TRBV18 and TRBJ2-2; 8 positions agree with TRBD1. The germline CDR1 and CDR2 sequences are KGHSH and LQKENI. The CDR3 extends over 15 amino acids. The V and J ends lost 4 bases and 1 base, in that order; junction bases with no gene match: 2. The chain's CDR3 is CASSLDRGNTGELFF. In DNA form, the CDR3 reads TGTGCCAGCTCACTAGACAGGGGGAACACCGGGGAGCTGTTTTTT.

The chain uses TRBV6-5 and TRBJ1-6; the D gene is possibly TRBD1 (6 bases). The CDR3 is 15 residues long. Trimming shortened V by 2 bases and J by 9 bases, and 14 bases separated the two germline ends. Germline lookup yields CDR1 MNHEY and CDR2 SVGAGI. CDR3 coding DNA: TGTGCCAGCAGTTACAGTGACAGGATTGGTTCACCCCTCCACTTT. Translated, it gives CASSYSDRIGSPLHF.